One and the same sample provided the 18 T cell receptor beta chains below, sequenced in a study of blood T cells in healthy people across ages. Primers used in a second PCR of about 6 to 11 cycles were a sample-barcoded 5' primer and a J-beta primer mix. TCRdb reprocessed the 5' RACE reads via MiXCR and lists one record per CDR3 protein. The table lists 2 million or so distinct CDR3 sequences, roughly 52% of them singletons. The sample taken for sequencing was blood. All receptors derive from a woman between 40 and 50 years old in good health.

This clonotype was counted only a few times. CDR3 residues: CASSQGGTSGGDTQYF. CDR3 bases: TGCGCCAGCAGCCAGGGCGGGACTAGCGGGGGAGATACGCAGTATTTT. This sequence joins TRBV4-1 and TRBJ2-3, with 14 bases matching TRBD2. Germline CDR1 is MGHRA and CDR2 is YSYEKL. V shed 3 bases, J shed 5 bases, and the junction held 4 bases outside the gene matches. This CDR3 spans 16 amino acids.

This chain uses TRBV2 with TRBJ2-6, with 10 nucleotides matching TRBD1. J gave up 0 bases and V 11 bases, and 7 bases lay outside the gene matches. The CDR3 sequence is 16 residues long. Germline CDR1 SNHLY, CDR2 FYNNEI. DNA of the CDR3: TGTGCCGGGGGGACAGGGGCCAACTCTGGGGCCAACGTCCTGACTTTC. Amino acid sequence: CAGGTGANSGANVLTF. The whole variable domain, filled in from reference TRBV2 and TRBJ2-6, reads EPEVTQTPSHQVTQMGQEVILRCVPISNHLYFYWYRQILGQKVEFLVSFYNNEISEKSEIFDDQFSVERPDGSNFTLKIRSTKLEDSAMYFCAGGTGANSGANVLTFGAGSRLTVL.

The genes are TRBV6-6 and TRBJ2-1, with D possibly being TRBD1 (6 bases). The V gene lost 5 bases and the J gene lost 9 bases, with 17 bases spanning the gap. This CDR3 is 14 amino acids long. Germline-derived CDR1 and CDR2 are MNHNY and SVGAGI (reference sequence). The DNA of the CDR3 is TGTGCCAGCAGTGATGGTCAGGGGTTGCCTGAGCAGTTCTTC. Translated: CASSDGQGLPEQFF.

This chain uses TRBV28 with TRBJ2-5; 8 bases agree with TRBD1. The trim removed 5 bases at V and 7 bases at J, leaving 12 bases unmatched. CDR3 length equals 15 residues. CDR1 is MDHEN and CDR2 is SYDVKM in the germline V gene. The DNA of the CDR3 is TGTGCCAGCAGTCCTATGGGACAGGTCTTGGGGACCCAGTACTTC. As protein: CASSPMGQVLGTQYF.

A word on this clonotype: A single base separates this from a much larger clone, so it may be a read error. The chain has TRBV12-3 or TRBV12-4 and TRBJ2-3; D is unclear. The CDR3 contains 16 residues. The CDR3 nucleotides read TGTGCCGGCAGTTCGCTTCCAGAGCAATTCACAGATACGCAGTATTTT. It translates to CAGSSLPEQFTDTQYF.

This chain's CDR3 is CASTHTTGSSYEQYF. The CDR3 DNA reads as TGTGCCAGCACCCATACGACAGGGAGCTCCTACGAGCAGTACTTC. This rearrangement joins TRBV7-8 to TRBJ2-7, with TRBD1 identical over 7 bases. This CDR3 contains 15 residues. Germline V gives CDR1 SGHVS, CDR2 FQNEAQ. V shed 7 bases and J 0 bases; nucleotides not matched to a gene: 9.

This rearrangement joins TRBV7-9 to TRBJ1-1; possible D gene TRBD1, 6 bases. The CDR3 totals 11 residues. Trimming pared 5 bases from V and 11 bases from J, leaving 12 bases between. CDR1 SEHNR and CDR2 FQNEAQ come from the germline V gene (reference sequence). The CDR3 sequence is CASSLQGMAFF. The DNA of the CDR3 is TGTGCCAGCAGCCTACAGGGTATGGCTTTCTTT.

The chain uses TRBV6-1 and TRBJ2-3; 8 nucleotides line up with TRBD2. This CDR3 is 16 amino acids long. Germline assignment: CDR1 MNHNS and CDR2 SASEGT. Trimming took 1 base from V and 6 from J; bases not matched to a gene: 9. As DNA, the CDR3 is TGTGCCAGCAGTGAAGTGATCGGCGGGGGGATGGATACGCAGTATTTT. This encodes CASSEVIGGGMDTQYF.

This clonotype occurred a few times. The V and J genes are TRBV28 and TRBJ2-5, with 8 positions matching TRBD2. V lost 3 bases, J lost 2 bases, and 5 bases stayed unmatched. The CDR3 length is 15 residues. Germline CDR1 is MDHEN and CDR2 is SYDVKM. CDR3 loop: CASSLGRGAQETQYF. Here the CDR3 DNA reads TGTGCCAGCAGTTTGGGGCGGGGGGCACAAGAGACCCAGTACTTC.

The V gene is TRBV7-2, the J gene TRBJ2-1; no definite D call. CDR3 size: 15 residues. Per germline, CDR1 SGHTA and CDR2 FQGNSA. V gave up 5 bases and J gave up 6 bases, with 17 bases separating them. The CDR3 loop reads CASSPVRAAFNEQFF. The DNA of the CDR3 is TGTGCCAGCAGCCCCGTCCGGGCAGCCTTCAATGAGCAGTTCTTC.

This clonotype was counted only a few times. The chain carries TRBV13 and TRBJ1-4, with D perhaps matching TRBD1 (6 bases). CDR3 size: 19 residues. Deletions cut 6 bases from V and 6 bases from J, with 29 bases between. Germline loops: CDR1 PRHDT, CDR2 FYEKMQ (reference sequence). CDR3 sequence: CASRPSITGSGVPYEKLFF. The CDR3 DNA follows: TGTGCCAGCAGGCCTTCTATCACAGGGAGCGGGGTCCCTTATGAAAAACTGTTTTTT.

V usage is TRBV28 and J usage is TRBJ2-5; D uncertain. V lost 6 bases and J 4 bases, leaving 12 bases between the germline ends. In germline, CDR1 is MDHEN, CDR2 SYDVKM. CDR3 length: 13 residues. CDR3 protein: CASSRLGVETQYF. CDR3 coding DNA: TGTGCCAGCAGCCGCCTAGGTGTAGAGACCCAGTACTTC. Variable domain in full (rest from reference TRBV28 and TRBJ2-5): DVKVTQSSRYLVKRTGEKVFLECVQDMDHENMFWYRQDPGLGLRLIYFSYDVKMKEKGDIPEGYSVSREKKERFSLILESASTNQTSMYLCASSRLGVETQYFGPGTRLLVL.

The chain joins TRBV15 to TRBJ2-3; 11 positions agree with TRBD2. The J segment lost 0 bases and the V segment lost 1 base, leaving 6 bases of the junction unmatched. The V gene's germline CDR1 is LNHNV and CDR2 YYDKDF (reference sequence). The length of the CDR3 is 18 residues. This chain's CDR3 is CATSRVGTSGPSTDTQYF. The CDR3 nucleotides are TGTGCCACCAGCAGAGTGGGGACTAGCGGCCCTAGCACAGATACGCAGTATTTT. Full variable domain (rest looked up from reference TRBV15 and TRBJ2-3): DAMVIQNPRYQVTQFGKPVTLSCSQTLNHNVMYWYQQKSSQAPKLLFHYYDKDFNNEADTPDNFQSRRPNTSFCFLDIRSPGLGDTAMYLCATSRVGTSGPSTDTQYFGPGTRLTVL.

The rearrangement joins TRBV6-1 to TRBJ2-3; D uncertain. CDR3 length: 15 amino acids. Germline CDR1 reads MNHNS; CDR2 reads SASEGT. The V end was cut by 0 bases, the J end by 3 bases, with 10 bases between. The CDR3, as DNA: TGTGCCAGCAGTGAAGCGCAATCGGTGACAGATACGCAGTATTTT. Translated: CASSEAQSVTDTQYF.

This chain joins TRBV20-1 and TRBJ2-5; no reliable D call. The CDR3 loop spans 12 amino acids. The V gene lost 0 bases and the J gene lost 6 bases, with 8 bases spanning the gap. CDR1 is DFQATT and CDR2 is SNEGSKA in the germline V gene (reference sequence). The CDR3 nucleotides read TGCAGTGCTAGAGATGTGGCGCAGACCCAGTACTTC. Protein: CSARDVAQTQYF.

The chain combines TRBV6-2 or TRBV6-3 with TRBJ1-6, with 7 bases that match TRBD1. The CDR3 extends over 14 amino acids. With V trimmed by 5 bases and J by 7 bases, 5 bases remained unmatched. In germline, CDR1 is MNHEY, CDR2 SVGEGT. This CDR3 is CASSTAGGNSPLHF. CDR3 sequence (DNA): TGTGCCAGCAGTACAGCAGGGGGGAATTCACCCCTCCACTTT.

This clonotype was observed once. The rearrangement uses TRBV7-8 and TRBJ1-1; 7 positions agree with TRBD1. The CDR3 is made up of 13 amino acids. The germline V gene encodes CDR1 SGHVS and CDR2 FQNEAQ. The ends lost 11 bases at V and 1 base at J; junction bases unmatched: 7. The CDR3 region has the DNA TGTGCCTGTTACCGGGACAGGAACACTGAAGCTTTCTTT. Its translation: CACYRDRNTEAFF.

In its sample, this clonotype was seen a few times. The gene calls are TRBV6-2 or TRBV6-3 and TRBJ2-1; 14 bases are a match to TRBD2. Germline CDR1 and CDR2: MNHEY and SVGEGT. CDR3 length equals 17 residues. J gave up 3 bases and V 6 bases, and 7 bases lay outside the gene matches. CDR3 in DNA: TGTGCCAGCAGCGACTGGACTAGCGGGGGGCACTACAATGAGCAGTTCTTC. This encodes CASSDWTSGGHYNEQFF.